Listed below are T cell receptor beta chains from one sample, sequenced in a study of regulatory T cells in long-lasting Graves disease. In TCRdb, the multiplex PCR reads were re-called with MiXCR into one record per CDR3 protein. The sample holds fewer than 550,000 distinct CDR3 sequences, about 16% seen once. The same specimen was also included in a second study, on T cells in Graves' hyperthyroidism and ophthalmopathy.

Sequences were derived from peripheral blood mononuclear cells (PBMCs), sampled at new diagnosis, from a patient treated with antithyroid drugs. Receptor source: a woman aged 18-29 years with Graves disease. CDR3s include the opening cysteine and the closing phenylalanine or tryptophan. D genes are given only for firm matches. Rows may omit the clone size; those that give it use once, few, many or a size class.

j_call clone_size d_call v_call cdr3_nt cdr3_aa
TRBJ2-7 many TRBD1 TRBV10-3 TGTGCCACCTCGGGACAGAAATTTTCCTACGAGCAGTACTTC CATSGQKFSYEQYF
TRBJ2-2 many - TRBV10-1 TGCGCCAGCAGTGAAATAGGGGTCCCGAACACCGGGGAGCTGTTTTTT CASSEIGVPNTGELFF
TRBJ2-1 few TRBD2 TRBV27 TGTGCCAGCAGTTTAGAGTCTAGGGCTTTGGGAGGGCGACTCAATGAGCAGTTCTTC CASSLESRALGGRLNEQFF
TRBJ2-5 few - TRBV5-6 TGTGCCAGCAGCACCCCCCGGGGACCGGGGTGGGAGACCCAGTACTTC CASSTPRGPGWETQYF
TRBJ2-5 many - TRBV30 TGTGCCTGGAGTGTAGGGAACCCGGGACACCCGGGATGGGAGACCCAGTACTTC CAWSVGNPGHPGWETQYF
TRBJ1-2 few - TRBV19 TGTGCCAGTAGTCGCGGGTCCTCTAACTATGGCTACACCTTC CASSRGSSNYGYTF
TRBJ2-1 - TRBD2 TRBV5-6 TGTGCCAGCAGCTTGCAGGTTCTAGCGGGAATACATGAGCAGTTCTTC CASSLQVLAGIHEQFF
TRBJ2-1 many TRBD2 TRBV6-2/TRBV6-3 TGTGCCAGCAGTTACGGGACTAGTGGTTACAATGAGCAGTTCTTC CASSYGTSGYNEQFF
TRBJ2-7 - - TRBV5-6 TGTGCCAGCAGCTTGGTTGGCGCGGGAAGGAACGAGCAGTACTTC CASSLVGAGRNEQYF
TRBJ2-3 - TRBD2 TRBV6-2/TRBV6-3 TGTGCCAGCAGTTACTCCGGGACTACACCTAGCACAGATACGCAGTATTTT CASSYSGTTPSTDTQYF
TRBJ1-1 - - TRBV19 TGTGCCAGTAGTACGATACTAATGCCCAGCACTGAAGCTTTCTTT CASSTILMPSTEAFF
TRBJ2-3 many - TRBV7-3 TGTGCCAGCAGCTTAATGGGGGGACTCGTCACAGATACGCAGTATTTT CASSLMGGLVTDTQYF
TRBJ2-7 many - TRBV28 TGTGCCAGCAGCCCTACTACCTTCTGGGAGCAGTACTTC CASSPTTFWEQYF
TRBJ2-5 few - TRBV28 TGTGCCAGCAAAAGGCCAGTAGAGACCCAGTACTTC CASKRPVETQYF
TRBJ1-5 - TRBD1 TRBV6-5 TGTGCCAGCAGTTACAAGGGGACAGGGGTTTATCAGCCCCAGCATTTT CASSYKGTGVYQPQHF
TRBJ2-7 many TRBD1 TRBV5-1 TGTGCCAGCAGTTACAGGGGATCAAGCTACGAGCAGTACTTC CASSYRGSSYEQYF
TRBJ2-3 many - TRBV28 TGTGCCAGCAGTTCGGGACGGAGGCGATCAGGTGATACGCAGTATTTT CASSSGRRRSGDTQYF
TRBJ1-1 few TRBD1 TRBV7-2 TGTGCCAGCAGCTTAGCGACAGGGCGGGAGGCTTTCTTT CASSLATGREAFF
TRBJ2-3 many TRBD2 TRBV29-1 TGCAGCGTTGCTAGCGGGAGGACCACAGATACGCAGTATTTT CSVASGRTTDTQYF
TRBJ1-2 many - TRBV28 TGTGCCAGCAGTTTGACAGCGGTTCGCTATGGCTACACCTTC CASSLTAVRYGYTF
TRBJ2-5 many TRBD1 TRBV12-3/TRBV12-4 TGTGCCAGCAGCACGACAGGGGAGACCCAGTACTTC CASSTTGETQYF
TRBJ2-7 many - TRBV27 TGTGCCACCAGGACCGGCGAATCCTACGAGCAGTACTTC CATRTGESYEQYF
TRBJ1-5 - TRBD1 TRBV19 TGTGCCAGTAGTCCCCGGACAGGGGGCAATCAGCCCCAGCATTTT CASSPRTGGNQPQHF
TRBJ1-6 - TRBD1 TRBV5-6 TGTGCCAGCAGCTCGCTCACCGACAGGGCTGATTCACCCCTCCACTTT CASSSLTDRADSPLHF
TRBJ1-1 few - TRBV5-1 TGCGCCAGCAGCTTGGATCCAGGGGTTGTGGGGGCTTTCTTT CASSLDPGVVGAFF
TRBJ2-3 - - TRBV28 TGTGCCAGCAGAGGGGGAGGTGGTTCAGATACGCAGTATTTT CASRGGGGSDTQYF
TRBJ1-6 few TRBD1 TRBV27 TGTGCCAGCAGGGGACCTCAGGGGGCTTATGCTTCACCCCTCCACTTT CASRGPQGAYASPLHF
TRBJ2-2 many - TRBV28 TGTGCCAGCAGTCTACCCCCAGGGAATGGTGCCGGGGAGCTGTTTTTT CASSLPPGNGAGELFF
TRBJ2-2 - - TRBV20-1 TGCAGTGCTAGAGATCTTAGTTCCTACCCCGGGGAGCTGTTTTTT CSARDLSSYPGELFF
TRBJ2-3 few - TRBV4-1 TGCGCCAGCAGCCAAGGGGGAGCCCGAAGGGGCACAGATACGCAGTATTTT CASSQGGARRGTDTQYF
TRBJ1-2 - - TRBV13 TGTGCCAGCAGCCCATCAGGGAATGTTAGAAATGGCTACACCTTC CASSPSGNVRNGYTF
TRBJ2-5 many TRBD1 TRBV27 TGTGCCAGCAGCGCTGACAGGGATAATGGGGAGACCCAGTACTTC CASSADRDNGETQYF
TRBJ2-7 few TRBD1 TRBV20-1 TGCAGTGCTAGCGGGTTACAGGGGGCCTCCTACGAGCAGTACTTC CSASGLQGASYEQYF
TRBJ1-5 many - TRBV12-3/TRBV12-4 TGTGCCAGCTCCCCTCTCAGTAGCAATCAGCCCCAGCATTTT CASSPLSSNQPQHF
TRBJ2-3 few TRBD2 TRBV4-2 TGTGCCAGCAGCCGCGACGTAGCGGGAACAGATACGCAGTATTTT CASSRDVAGTDTQYF
TRBJ1-3 few - TRBV27 TGTGCCAGCAGTTTAGGGGCCTACTCTGGAAACACCATATATTTT CASSLGAYSGNTIYF
TRBJ2-1 few TRBD1 TRBV4-1 TGCGCCAGCAGCAACAGGGGGCCTGAGCAGTTCTTC CASSNRGPEQFF
TRBJ2-7 few - TRBV5-4 TGTGCCAGCAGCCAGAACGGACCCTACGAGCAGTACTTC CASSQNGPYEQYF
TRBJ1-3 few - TRBV11-2 TGTGCCAGCAGCGTCTCGGAGGGTTACACCATATATTTT CASSVSEGYTIYF
TRBJ1-5 - - TRBV28 TGTGCCAGCAGTTTCACTCAGCCCCAGCATTTT CASSFTQPQHF